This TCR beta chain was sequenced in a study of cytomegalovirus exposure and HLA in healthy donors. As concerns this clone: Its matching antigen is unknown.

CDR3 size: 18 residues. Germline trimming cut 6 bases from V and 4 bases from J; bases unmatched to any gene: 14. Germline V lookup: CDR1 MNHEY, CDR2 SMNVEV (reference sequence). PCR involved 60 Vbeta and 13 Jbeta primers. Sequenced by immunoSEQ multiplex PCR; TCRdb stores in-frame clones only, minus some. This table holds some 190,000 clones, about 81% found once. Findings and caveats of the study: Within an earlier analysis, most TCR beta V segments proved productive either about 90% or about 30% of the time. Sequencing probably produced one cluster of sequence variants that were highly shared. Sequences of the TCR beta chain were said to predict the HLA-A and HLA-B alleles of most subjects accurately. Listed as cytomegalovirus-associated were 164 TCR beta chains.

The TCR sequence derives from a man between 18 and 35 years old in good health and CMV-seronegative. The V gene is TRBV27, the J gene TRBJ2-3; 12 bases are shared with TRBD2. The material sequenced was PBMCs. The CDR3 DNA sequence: TGTGCCAGCAGGAGGCTAGCGGGGGGGCGGTTTAGCTCAGATACGCAGTATTTT. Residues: CASRRLAGGRFSSDTQYF.